The rows below give T cell receptor beta chains drawn from one sample of a study of shared clonotypes between healthy human individuals. Only in-frame clones appear in the TCRdb table, and some are missing; sequencing was by immunoSEQ multiplex PCR. This sample carries some 2.4 million clones, more than 85% of them seen once, and the ten largest clones take about 0.34%. The sequencing input was naive CD4+ T cells from PBMCs. Source of these receptors: a man younger than 35 in good health. Some clones in this sample may be carry-over from other donors' samples. CDR3s include the opening cysteine and the closing phenylalanine or tryptophan. Each record gives: V gene, D gene, J gene, clone size, CDR3 protein, CDR3 DNA. D genes are given only for firm matches. Rows give clone size only sometimes, using once, few, many, or a class for an expanded clone.

v_call: TRBV7-3
d_call: .
j_call: TRBJ2-7
clone_size: .
cdr3_aa: CASSSRGDGGEQYF
cdr3_nt: TGTGCCAGCAGCTCCCGTGGGGATGGGGGCGAGCAGTACTTC

v_call: TRBV28
d_call: TRBD2
j_call: TRBJ2-1
clone_size: .
cdr3_aa: CASILAGGYNEQFF
cdr3_nt: TGTGCCAGCATTTTAGCGGGAGGGTACAATGAGCAGTTCTTC

v_call: TRBV28
d_call: TRBD2
j_call: TRBJ2-7
clone_size: .
cdr3_aa: CASSQITSGRGGEQYF
cdr3_nt: TGTGCCAGCAGCCAAATTACTAGCGGGAGGGGCGGCGAGCAGTACTTC

v_call: TRBV28
d_call: .
j_call: TRBJ2-1
clone_size: once
cdr3_aa: CASLSALAHSYNEQFF
cdr3_nt: TGTGCCAGCTTGAGTGCCCTAGCGCACTCCTACAATGAGCAGTTCTTC

v_call: TRBV2
d_call: .
j_call: TRBJ2-5
clone_size: .
cdr3_aa: CASSEAVETQYF
cdr3_nt: TGTGCCAGCAGTGAAGCGGTGGAGACCCAGTACTTC

v_call: TRBV29-1
d_call: .
j_call: TRBJ1-2
clone_size: .
cdr3_aa: CSVGTGFDYGYTF
cdr3_nt: TGCAGCGTTGGAACTGGTTTCGACTATGGCTACACCTTC

v_call: TRBV29-1
d_call: TRBD1
j_call: TRBJ2-7
clone_size: once
cdr3_aa: CSVVKGARAYEQYF
cdr3_nt: TGCAGCGTAGTGAAGGGGGCTAGGGCCTACGAGCAGTACTTC

v_call: TRBV18
d_call: .
j_call: TRBJ2-7
clone_size: .
cdr3_aa: CASSPTQGTYEQYF
cdr3_nt: TGTGCCAGCTCACCCACACAGGGTACCTACGAGCAGTACTTC

v_call: TRBV7-2
d_call: .
j_call: TRBJ2-7
clone_size: .
cdr3_aa: CASSIVGSPFSYEQYF
cdr3_nt: TGTGCCAGCAGTATCGTCGGGTCCCCCTTCTCCTACGAGCAGTACTTC

v_call: TRBV6-6
d_call: TRBD1
j_call: TRBJ2-7
clone_size: .
cdr3_aa: CASSPPRDSYEQYF
cdr3_nt: TGTGCCAGCAGTCCCCCCAGGGACAGCTACGAGCAGTACTTC

v_call: TRBV2
d_call: TRBD2
j_call: TRBJ2-3
clone_size: .
cdr3_aa: CASKATSGSTDTQYF
cdr3_nt: TGTGCCAGCAAAGCGACTAGCGGTAGCACAGATACGCAGTATTTT

v_call: TRBV7-3
d_call: TRBD1
j_call: TRBJ2-1
clone_size: .
cdr3_aa: CASSLAGGFANEQFF
cdr3_nt: TGTGCCAGCAGCTTAGCAGGGGGCTTCGCCAATGAGCAGTTCTTC

v_call: TRBV11-1
d_call: .
j_call: TRBJ2-7
clone_size: once
cdr3_aa: CASSLALTKREQYF
cdr3_nt: TGTGCCAGCAGCTTAGCGCTGACAAAAAGGGAGCAGTACTTC

v_call: TRBV4-1
d_call: TRBD2
j_call: TRBJ2-2
clone_size: .
cdr3_aa: CASSPTGTSGRSNTGELFF
cdr3_nt: TGCGCCAGCAGCCCAACCGGGACTAGCGGGAGGTCGAACACCGGGGAGCTGTTTTTT

v_call: TRBV19
d_call: TRBD1
j_call: TRBJ2-7
clone_size: .
cdr3_aa: CASSRGQGAYEQYF
cdr3_nt: TGTGCCAGTAGCAGAGGACAGGGCGCGTACGAGCAGTACTTC

v_call: TRBV6-1
d_call: .
j_call: TRBJ1-1
clone_size: .
cdr3_aa: CASSAKQGAEAFF
cdr3_nt: TGTGCCAGCAGTGCTAAACAGGGCGCTGAAGCTTTCTTT

v_call: TRBV7-2
d_call: .
j_call: TRBJ2-7
clone_size: .
cdr3_aa: CASSLKGGAPLEQYF
cdr3_nt: TGTGCCAGCAGCTTAAAGGGGGGAGCACCCCTAGAGCAGTACTTC

v_call: TRBV7-2
d_call: .
j_call: TRBJ1-3
clone_size: .
cdr3_aa: CASSFTGDSGNTIYF
cdr3_nt: TGTGCCAGCAGCTTTACAGGCGACTCTGGAAACACCATATATTTT

v_call: TRBV6-6
d_call: .
j_call: TRBJ2-7
clone_size: .
cdr3_aa: CASSSAQGAWQYF
cdr3_nt: TGTGCCAGCAGTTCCGCCCAAGGTGCATGGCAGTACTTC

v_call: TRBV28
d_call: .
j_call: TRBJ2-2
clone_size: once
cdr3_aa: CASGSGGEGTGELFF
cdr3_nt: TGTGCCAGCGGTAGTGGGGGCGAAGGGACCGGGGAGCTGTTTTTT

v_call: TRBV11-2
d_call: .
j_call: TRBJ2-1
clone_size: .
cdr3_aa: CASSGPGLAHVNEQFF
cdr3_nt: TGTGCCAGCAGCGGGCCTGGGCTAGCGCATGTGAATGAGCAGTTCTTC

v_call: TRBV11-3
d_call: TRBD2
j_call: TRBJ2-1
clone_size: .
cdr3_aa: CASSLGLAFYNEQFF
cdr3_nt: TGTGCCAGCAGCTTGGGACTAGCGTTCTACAATGAGCAGTTCTTC

v_call: TRBV7-9
d_call: TRBD2
j_call: TRBJ2-3
clone_size: .
cdr3_aa: CASSLLAGGVTDTQYF
cdr3_nt: TGTGCCAGCAGCTTATTAGCGGGAGGAGTGACAGATACGCAGTATTTT

v_call: TRBV2
d_call: .
j_call: TRBJ1-5
clone_size: few
cdr3_aa: CASSDGLQAPQHF
cdr3_nt: TGTGCCAGCAGTGATGGATTACAGGCGCCCCAGCATTTT

v_call: TRBV28
d_call: TRBD1
j_call: TRBJ1-2
clone_size: .
cdr3_aa: CASSLDRGDYGYTF
cdr3_nt: TGTGCCAGCAGTTTGGACAGGGGGGACTATGGCTACACCTTC